The clone carrying this T cell receptor (beta chain) was picked up many times. What it binds is not known. The sample is drawn from a study of tumor and adjacent non-tumor tissue in lung cancer. Study summary: Patients comprised about a dozen adenocarcinoma, 2 squamous cell carcinoma and 1 small cell lung cancer.

The CDR3 has 13 amino acids. Trimming left V 6 bases short and J 2 bases short, with 12 bases between. Per the germline V gene, CDR1 is DFQATT and CDR2 is SNEGSKA (reference sequence). This sample's RNA came from whole unsorted tissue. Between August and November 2014, newly diagnosed, chemotherapy-naive lung cancer patients underwent thoracic surgery in China. Study results and caveats: Normal lung showed higher cumulative top 100 clone frequency than tumor. Tumor tissue had significantly higher TCR diversity than normal lung.

The library came from three nested PCR rounds adapted from ARM-PCR protocols. Each CDR3 protein is one row after TCRdb ran MiXCR on the multiplex PCR reads. Of approximately 130,000 distinct CDR3 sequences listed, approximately 66% are singletons. The sequenced material came from lung tumor tissue. The chain joins TRBV20-1 to TRBJ2-3; D is undetermined. This TCR was recovered from a young man with non-small cell lung cancer. The CDR3 sequence is CSAIVGVTDTQYF. The CDR3 region has the DNA TGCAGTGCAATAGTTGGGGTCACAGATACGCAGTATTTT.